One sample yielded the 23 T cell receptor beta chains listed below, sequenced in a study of CD8 T cells in ankylosing spondylitis. Findings and limits, study-wide: A TCR beta motif of 7 to 9 highly homologous variants seemed to mark ankylosing spondylitis blood.

TCRdb reprocessed the 5' RACE reads with MiXCR, giving one entry per CDR3 protein. The data show almost 400,000 distinct CDR3 sequences, 20% to 25% seen once. No antigen has been assigned to these receptors. Sequenced material: blood, either unsorted or a sorted T cell fraction (not recorded which). These receptors came from a male donor with ankylosing spondylitis.

This clonotype was observed a few times. The CDR3 sequence is CSARAGTGDNQPQHF. Here the CDR3 DNA reads TGCAGTGCTAGAGCAGGGACAGGGGACAATCAGCCCCAGCATTTT. The chain joins TRBV20-1 to TRBJ1-5; 10 bases are a match to TRBD1. This CDR3 has 15 residues. Unmatched junction bases numbered 3, after V lost 1 base and J lost 3 bases. The germline V gene encodes CDR1 DFQATT and CDR2 SNEGSKA (reference sequence).

The chain recombines TRBV15 with TRBJ2-7; weak D call: TRBD2 (5 bases). Germline-derived CDR1 and CDR2 are LNHNV and YYDKDF (reference sequence). Trimming shortened V by 4 bases and J by 6 bases, and 16 bases separated the two germline ends. The CDR3 runs to 14 residues. The CDR3 reads CATSTPGETLEQYF. Here the CDR3 DNA reads TGTGCCACCAGCACCCCTGGGGAGACTCTCGAGCAGTACTTC.

This clonotype has just a few counts. The chain uses TRBV24-1 and TRBJ1-5; tentative D call: TRBD1 (6 bases). This CDR3 contains 14 residues. Germline assignment: CDR1 KGHDR and CDR2 SFDVKD. V lost 6 bases, J lost 7 bases, and 15 bases lay in between. CDR3 nucleotide sequence: TGTGCCACCAGTTCCGACAGGTTTGGCCAGCCCCAGCATTTT. Translated: CATSSDRFGQPQHF.

The DNA of the CDR3 is TGCAGCGTTTCTCGCGGGCAAGAGACCCAGTACTTC. Its protein is CSVSRGQETQYF. This chain links TRBV29-1 with TRBJ2-5; possible D gene TRBD2, 5 bases. Germline V gives CDR1 SQVTM, CDR2 ANQGSEA. V was shortened by 5 bases and J by 2 bases, with 9 bases between the two germline ends. The CDR3 extends over 12 amino acids.

This clonotype appeared a few times. The chain recombines TRBV20-1 with TRBJ1-1; maybe TRBD1 (5 bases). This CDR3 region has 17 residues. Germline V gene data show CDR1 as DFQATT and CDR2 as SNEGSKA (reference sequence). Deletions cut 0 bases from V and 3 bases from J, with 20 bases between. The CDR3 DNA reads TGCAGTGCTAGAGATCGGTCGATGGCAGGGTGGGACACTGAAGCTTTCTTT. Protein sequence: CSARDRSMAGWDTEAFF.

The chain uses TRBV12-3 or TRBV12-4 and TRBJ2-7; D possibly matches TRBD1 or TRBD2 (5 bases each). The germline V and J ends were trimmed by 6 bases and 1 base, with 16 bases remaining between them. CDR3 length: 15 amino acids. The CDR3: CASRTGLGESYEQYF. CDR3 sequence (DNA): TGTGCCAGCAGAACGGGTTTGGGGGAGTCCTACGAGCAGTACTTC.

The gene calls are TRBV28 and TRBJ1-5; 7 nucleotides agree with TRBD1. The CDR3 has 13 amino acids. Germline values: CDR1 MDHEN, CDR2 SYDVKM. The ends lost 11 bases at V and 3 bases at J; junction bases unmatched: 7. The CDR3 here is CAARGQLNQPQHF. In nucleotides, the CDR3 is TGTGCCGCCCGGGGACAGCTCAATCAGCCCCAGCATTTT.

The chain recombines TRBV7-2 with TRBJ2-1, with 7 bases matching TRBD2. Germline values: CDR1 SGHTA, CDR2 FQGNSA. This CDR3 spans 14 amino acids. V shed 5 bases and J 9 bases; nucleotides not matched to a gene: 10. CDR3 DNA sequence: TGTGCCAGCAGCGTCGTGACGGGAGGCGGTGAGCAGTTCTTC. Translation: CASSVVTGGGEQFF.

This chain connects TRBV9 to TRBJ2-7, with TRBD2 as a possible D gene (6 bases). V gave up 4 bases and J gave up 1 base, with 15 bases separating them. CDR1 and CDR2 from the germline V gene are SGDLS and YYNGEE. The CDR3 is made up of 15 amino acids. The CDR3 reads CASSPIGGSSYEQYF. In nucleotides, the CDR3 is TGTGCCAGCAGCCCAATTGGAGGGTCTTCCTACGAGCAGTACTTC.

The V gene is TRBV11-2, the J gene TRBJ2-1, with TRBD2 matching 12 bases. The CDR3 length is 15 residues. The germline gives CDR1 SGHAT, CDR2 FQNNGV. Unmatched junction bases numbered 4, after V lost 3 bases and J lost 7 bases. The CDR3 reads CASSLAGLAGNEQFF. The DNA for the CDR3 is TGTGCCAGCAGCTTGGCAGGACTAGCGGGGAATGAGCAGTTCTTC.

The V gene is TRBV2, the J gene TRBJ2-1; tentative D call: TRBD2 (6 bases). The CDR3 contains 14 residues. Germline CDR1 and CDR2: SNHLY and FYNNEI. Trimming took 6 bases from V and 3 from J, leaving 12 bases between them. CDR3 amino acids: CASRGREVYNEQFF. Here the CDR3 DNA reads TGTGCCAGCAGAGGAAGGGAGGTCTACAATGAGCAGTTCTTC.

The rearrangement links TRBV7-2 to TRBJ1-4, with 9 nucleotides matching TRBD1. The CDR3 is 16 residues long. With 5 bases clipped from V and 7 bases from J, the junction kept 11 bases outside the gene matches. The germline CDR1 and CDR2 sequences are SGHTA and FQGNSA. This CDR3 is CASSITYRGRAEKLFF. CDR3 coding DNA: TGTGCCAGCAGCATCACCTACAGGGGGCGCGCTGAAAAACTGTTTTTT.

The J gene is TRBJ1-5, the V gene TRBV7-9; D is perhaps TRBD1 (6 bases). The length of the CDR3 is 13 residues. Trimming took off 1 base at V and 5 bases at J, with 6 bases between the two ends. Germline lookup yields CDR1 SEHNR and CDR2 FQNEAQ (reference sequence). CDR3 sequence (DNA): TGTGCCAGCAGCTTAGAGGGGGATCAGCCCCAGCATTTT. It translates to CASSLEGDQPQHF.

This clonotype was seen only a few times. The chain recombines TRBV12-3 or TRBV12-4 with TRBJ2-1; either TRBD1 or TRBD2 may supply D (6 bases each). Trimming left V 4 bases short and J 1 base short, with 14 bases between. The CDR3 contains 16 residues. In DNA, the CDR3 is TGTGCCAGCAGTTACCACAGGGCGGGATCCTACAATGAGCAGTTCTTC. Translating it yields CASSYHRAGSYNEQFF.

Regarding this clonotype: A junction end diverges from the germline sequence, so it may reflect a read error. CDR3 protein: CASFGDRDTIF. The CDR3 DNA is TGTGCCAGCTTTGGGGACAGGGATACTATCTTC. This chain connects TRBV6-2 or TRBV6-3 to TRBJ2-7; 9 nucleotides align to TRBD1. This CDR3 comprises 11 residues. Germline V gene lookup returns CDR1 MNHEY and CDR2 SVGEGT.

This clonotype was counted only a few times. The J gene is TRBJ1-1, the V gene TRBV10-2; D might be TRBD1 (6 bases). Germline V gene lookup returns CDR1 WSHSY and CDR2 SAAADI. V lost 6 bases and J lost 1, with 15 bases in between. CDR3 length: 15 residues. The CDR3 sequence is CASRGQSNWNTEAFF. CDR3 nucleotides: TGCGCCAGCAGAGGACAGTCTAACTGGAACACTGAAGCTTTCTTT.

This clonotype was counted only a few times. The chain links TRBV9 to TRBJ1-2, with 8 bases matching TRBD1. In germline, CDR1 is SGDLS, CDR2 YYNGEE. J lost 3 bases, V lost 6 bases, and 7 bases had no gene match. The CDR3 runs to 14 residues. The CDR3 reads CASTGQGSDYGYTF. DNA of the CDR3: TGTGCCAGCACCGGACAGGGATCGGACTATGGCTACACCTTC.

Ten or more counts support this clonotype. The V call is TRBV27, the J call TRBJ1-5; 7 bases map to TRBD1. CDR1 MNHEY and CDR2 SMNVEV come from the germline V gene (reference sequence). The CDR3 runs to 14 residues. J gave up 6 bases and V 6 bases, and 8 bases lay outside the gene matches. The chain's CDR3 is CASRETGVRQPQHF. The CDR3 region has the DNA TGTGCCAGCAGAGAAACAGGGGTTCGTCAGCCCCAGCATTTT.

This chain uses TRBV6-2 or TRBV6-3 with TRBJ1-5, with D perhaps matching TRBD1 (6 bases). The CDR3 length is 17 residues. CDR1 is MNHEY, CDR2 SVGEGT, per germline. The V gene lost 4 bases and the J gene lost 4 bases, with 20 bases spanning the gap. The CDR3 sequence is CASSSGQGSFGNQPQHF. CDR3 DNA: TGTGCCAGCAGTTCGGGGCAGGGGAGTTTCGGGAATCAGCCCCAGCATTTT.

The J gene is TRBJ1-2, the V gene TRBV20-1; perhaps TRBD1 as D (6 bases). Germline CDR1 reads DFQATT; CDR2 reads SNEGSKA (reference sequence). V shed 3 bases and J shed 3 bases, with 8 bases lying between them. There are 12 residues in the CDR3. CDR3 bases: TGCAGTGCTAGTCCAGGGGACTATGGCTACACCTTC. Its translation: CSASPGDYGYTF.

V and J are TRBV10-3 and TRBJ2-1; D possibly corresponds to TRBD2 (6 bases). This CDR3 spans 19 amino acids. The germline CDR1 and CDR2 sequences are ENHRY and SYGVKD. Trimming stripped 0 bases from V and 0 bases from J, with 18 bases between. CDR3 in amino acids: CAISESNALRGSSYNEQFF. The CDR3 DNA sequence: TGTGCCATCAGTGAGTCAAACGCCCTCCGGGGGAGCTCCTACAATGAGCAGTTCTTC.

CDR3 DNA sequence: TGTGCCAGCAGCTCGCGGAGGGCCGATCTTCCAGATACGCAGTATTTT. This encodes CASSSRRADLPDTQYF. The V call is TRBV7-3, the J call TRBJ2-3; tentatively, D is TRBD2 (6 bases). The CDR3 sequence is 16 residues long. V lost 4 bases and J lost 4, with 18 bases in between. The germline V gene has CDR1 SGHTA and CDR2 FQGTGA.

This clonotype was counted a few times. V and J are TRBV10-2 and TRBJ2-4; perhaps TRBD2 as D (6 bases). With 4 bases removed from V and 0 bases from J, the gap between germline ends came to 16 bases. The germline V gene has CDR1 WSHSY and CDR2 SAAADI. CDR3 length: 17 amino acids. CDR3 nucleotide sequence: TGCGCCAGCAGTGGGAGTTGGGGGGTTATAGCCAAAAACATTCAGTACTTC. Its protein is CASSGSWGVIAKNIQYF.